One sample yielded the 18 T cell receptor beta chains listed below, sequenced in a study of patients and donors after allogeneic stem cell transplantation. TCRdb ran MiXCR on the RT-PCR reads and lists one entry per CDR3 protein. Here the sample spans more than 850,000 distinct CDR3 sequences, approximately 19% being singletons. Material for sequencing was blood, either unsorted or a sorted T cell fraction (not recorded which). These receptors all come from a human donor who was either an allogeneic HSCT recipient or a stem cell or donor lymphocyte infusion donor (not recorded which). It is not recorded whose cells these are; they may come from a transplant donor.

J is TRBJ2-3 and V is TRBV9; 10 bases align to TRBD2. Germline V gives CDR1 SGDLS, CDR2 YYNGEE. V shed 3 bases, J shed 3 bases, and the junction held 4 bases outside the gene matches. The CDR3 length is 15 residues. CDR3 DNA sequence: TGTGCCAGCAGCGGCCCTAGCGGGAGAACAGATACGCAGTATTTT. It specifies CASSGPSGRTDTQYF.

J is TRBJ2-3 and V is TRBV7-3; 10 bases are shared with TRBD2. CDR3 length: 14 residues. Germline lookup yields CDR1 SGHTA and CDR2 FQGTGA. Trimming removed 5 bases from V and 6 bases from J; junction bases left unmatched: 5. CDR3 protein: CASSTSGAADTQYF. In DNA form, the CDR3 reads TGTGCCAGCAGCACTAGCGGGGCCGCGGATACGCAGTATTTT.

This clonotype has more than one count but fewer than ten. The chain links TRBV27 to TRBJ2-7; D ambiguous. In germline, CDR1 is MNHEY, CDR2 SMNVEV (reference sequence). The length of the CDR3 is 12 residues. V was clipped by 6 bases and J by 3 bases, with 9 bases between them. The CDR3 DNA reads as TGTGCCAGCAGCCGACCCCGCTACGAGCAGTACTTC. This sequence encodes CASSRPRYEQYF.

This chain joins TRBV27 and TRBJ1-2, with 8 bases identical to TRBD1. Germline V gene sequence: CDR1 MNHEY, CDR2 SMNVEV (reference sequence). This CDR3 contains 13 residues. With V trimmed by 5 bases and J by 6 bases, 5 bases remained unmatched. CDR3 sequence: CASSLQGVNGYTF. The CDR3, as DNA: TGTGCCAGCAGTCTACAGGGGGTGAATGGCTACACCTTC.

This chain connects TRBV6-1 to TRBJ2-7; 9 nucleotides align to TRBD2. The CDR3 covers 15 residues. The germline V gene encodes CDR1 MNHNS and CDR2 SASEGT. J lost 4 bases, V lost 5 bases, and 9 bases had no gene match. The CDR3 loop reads CASSPPLAGLYEQYF. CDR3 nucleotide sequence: TGTGCCAGCAGTCCACCTCTAGCGGGACTTTACGAGCAGTACTTC.

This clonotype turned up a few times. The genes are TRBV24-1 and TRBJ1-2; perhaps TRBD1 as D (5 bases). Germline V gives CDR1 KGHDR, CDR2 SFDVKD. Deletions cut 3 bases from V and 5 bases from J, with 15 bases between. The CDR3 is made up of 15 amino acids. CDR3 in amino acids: CATSDMAQGRYGYTF. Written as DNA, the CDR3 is TGTGCCACCAGTGATATGGCCCAGGGAAGGTATGGCTACACCTTC.

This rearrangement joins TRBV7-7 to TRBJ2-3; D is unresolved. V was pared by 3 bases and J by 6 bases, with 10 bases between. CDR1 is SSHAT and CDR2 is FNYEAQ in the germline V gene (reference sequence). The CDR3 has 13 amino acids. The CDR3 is CASSLGLKDTQYF. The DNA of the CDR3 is TGTGCCAGCAGCTTGGGTCTGAAGGATACGCAGTATTTT.

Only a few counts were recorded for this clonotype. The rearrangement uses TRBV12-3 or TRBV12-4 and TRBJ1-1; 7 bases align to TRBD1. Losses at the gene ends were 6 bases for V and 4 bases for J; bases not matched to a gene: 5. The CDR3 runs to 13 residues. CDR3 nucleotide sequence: TGTGCCAGCAGAGGGACAGACTCCACTGAAGCTTTCTTT. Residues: CASRGTDSTEAFF.

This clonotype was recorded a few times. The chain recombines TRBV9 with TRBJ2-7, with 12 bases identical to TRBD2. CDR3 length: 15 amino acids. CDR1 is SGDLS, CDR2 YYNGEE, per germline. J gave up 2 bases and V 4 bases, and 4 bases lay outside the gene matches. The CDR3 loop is CASSSGLAGTYEQYF. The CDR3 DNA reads TGTGCCAGCAGCTCCGGACTAGCGGGAACCTACGAGCAGTACTTC.

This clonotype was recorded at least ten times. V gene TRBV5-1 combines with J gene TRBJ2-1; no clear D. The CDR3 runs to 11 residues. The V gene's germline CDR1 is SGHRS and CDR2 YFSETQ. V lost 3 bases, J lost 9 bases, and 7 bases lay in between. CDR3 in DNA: TGCGCCAGCAGCTCTCGCGGTGAGCAGTTCTTC. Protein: CASSSRGEQFF.

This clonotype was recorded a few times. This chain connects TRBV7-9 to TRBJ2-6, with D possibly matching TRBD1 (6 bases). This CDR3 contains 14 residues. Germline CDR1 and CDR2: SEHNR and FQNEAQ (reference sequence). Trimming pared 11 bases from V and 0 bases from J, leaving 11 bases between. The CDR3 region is CAGGPSSGANVLTF. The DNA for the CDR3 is TGTGCCGGGGGCCCTAGCTCTGGGGCCAACGTCCTGACTTTC. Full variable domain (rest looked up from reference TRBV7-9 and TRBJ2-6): DTGVSQNPRHKITKRGQNVTFRCDPISEHNRLYWYRQTLGQGPEFLTYFQNEAQLEKSRLLSDRFSAERPKGSFSTLEIQRTEQGDSAMYLCAGGPSSGANVLTFGAGSRLTVL.

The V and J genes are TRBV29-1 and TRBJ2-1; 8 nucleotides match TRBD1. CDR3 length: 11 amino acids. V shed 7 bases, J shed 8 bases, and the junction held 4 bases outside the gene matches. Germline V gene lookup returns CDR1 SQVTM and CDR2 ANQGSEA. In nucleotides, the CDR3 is TGCAGCGGAGCAGGGGGCGATGAGCAGTTCTTC. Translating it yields CSGAGGDEQFF.

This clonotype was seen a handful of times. CDR3 nucleotides: TGTGCCAGCAGACCTACTAGCGTGACCTACAATGAGCAGTTCTTC. It codes for CASRPTSVTYNEQFF. The chain is built from TRBV12-3 or TRBV12-4 and TRBJ2-1, with 7 positions matching TRBD2. The CDR3 runs to 15 residues. Trimming removed 6 bases from V and 2 bases from J; junction bases left unmatched: 7.

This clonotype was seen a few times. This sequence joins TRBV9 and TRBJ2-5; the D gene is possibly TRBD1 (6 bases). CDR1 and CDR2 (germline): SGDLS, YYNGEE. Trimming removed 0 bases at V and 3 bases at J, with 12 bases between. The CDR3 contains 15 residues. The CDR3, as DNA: TGTGCCAGCAGCGTAGATGGGGGCCGAGAAGAGACCCAGTACTTC. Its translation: CASSVDGGREETQYF.

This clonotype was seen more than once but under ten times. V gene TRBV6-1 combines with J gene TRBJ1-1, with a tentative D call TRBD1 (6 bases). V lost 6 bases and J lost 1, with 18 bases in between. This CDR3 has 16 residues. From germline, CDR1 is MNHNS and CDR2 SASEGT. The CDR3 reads CASSRNRVPKNTEAFF. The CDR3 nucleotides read TGTGCCAGCAGCAGAAACAGGGTGCCCAAGAACACTGAAGCTTTCTTT.

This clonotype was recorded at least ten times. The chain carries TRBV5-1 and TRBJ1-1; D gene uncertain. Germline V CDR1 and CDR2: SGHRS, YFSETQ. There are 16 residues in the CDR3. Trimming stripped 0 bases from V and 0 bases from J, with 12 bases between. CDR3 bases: TGCGCCAGCAGCTTGGGGTGGCGATCTATGAACACTGAAGCTTTCTTT. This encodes CASSLGWRSMNTEAFF.

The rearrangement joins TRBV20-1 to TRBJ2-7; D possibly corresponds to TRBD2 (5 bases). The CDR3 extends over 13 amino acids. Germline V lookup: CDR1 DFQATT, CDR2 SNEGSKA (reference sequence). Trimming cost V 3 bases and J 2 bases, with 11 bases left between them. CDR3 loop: CSASGRPTYEQYF. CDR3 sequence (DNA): TGCAGTGCTAGTGGGAGACCCACCTACGAGCAGTACTTC.

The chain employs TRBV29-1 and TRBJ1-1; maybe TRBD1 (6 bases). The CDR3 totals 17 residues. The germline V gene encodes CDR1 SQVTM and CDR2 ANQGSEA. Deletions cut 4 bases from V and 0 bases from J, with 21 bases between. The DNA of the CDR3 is TGCAGCGTTGGAGCAGTTGCGGCAGGGGCTTTGAACACTGAAGCTTTCTTT. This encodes CSVGAVAAGALNTEAFF.